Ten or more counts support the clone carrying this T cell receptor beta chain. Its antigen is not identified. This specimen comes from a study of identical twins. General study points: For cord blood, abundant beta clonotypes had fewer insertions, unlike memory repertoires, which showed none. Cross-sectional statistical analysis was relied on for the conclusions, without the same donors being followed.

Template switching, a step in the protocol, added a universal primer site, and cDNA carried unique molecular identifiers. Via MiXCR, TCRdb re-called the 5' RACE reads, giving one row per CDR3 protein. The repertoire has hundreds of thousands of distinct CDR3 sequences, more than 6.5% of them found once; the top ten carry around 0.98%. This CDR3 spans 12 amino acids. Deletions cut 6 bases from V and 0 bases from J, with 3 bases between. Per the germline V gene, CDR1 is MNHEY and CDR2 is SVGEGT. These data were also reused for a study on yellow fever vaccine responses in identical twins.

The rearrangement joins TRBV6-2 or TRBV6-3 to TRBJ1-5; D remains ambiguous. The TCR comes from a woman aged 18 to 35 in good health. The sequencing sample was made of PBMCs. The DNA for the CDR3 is TGTGCCAGCAGGGATAGCAATCAGCCCCAGCATTTT. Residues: CASRDSNQPQHF.